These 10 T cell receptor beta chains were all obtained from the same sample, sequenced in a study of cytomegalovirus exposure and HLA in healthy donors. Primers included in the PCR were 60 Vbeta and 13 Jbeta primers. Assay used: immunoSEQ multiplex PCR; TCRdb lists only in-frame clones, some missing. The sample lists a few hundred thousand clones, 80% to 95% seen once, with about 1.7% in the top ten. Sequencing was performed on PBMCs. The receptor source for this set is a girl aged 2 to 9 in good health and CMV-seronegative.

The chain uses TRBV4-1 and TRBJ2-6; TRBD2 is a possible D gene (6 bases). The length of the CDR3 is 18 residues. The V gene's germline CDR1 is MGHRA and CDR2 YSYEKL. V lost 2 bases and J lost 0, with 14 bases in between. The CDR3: CASSQRGGVGSGANVLTF. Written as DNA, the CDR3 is TGCGCCAGCAGCCAACGAGGAGGGGTTGGCTCTGGGGCCAACGTCCTGACTTTC.

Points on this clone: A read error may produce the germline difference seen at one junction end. CDR3 sequence: CSSSFPGPQRGGYTF. The CDR3 DNA is TGTTCCAGCAGCTTCCCTGGCCCCCAAAGGGGTGGCTACACCTTC. The rearrangement uses TRBV7-9 and TRBJ1-2; D may be TRBD1 (5 bases). CDR3 length: 15 amino acids. Germline V gene lookup returns CDR1 SEHNR and CDR2 FQNEAQ (reference sequence).

For the CDR3, the DNA is TGTGCCAGCAGACGTAGACAGGGGGCGGCCACTGAAGCTTTCTTT. Its translation: CASRRRQGAATEAFF. The gene calls are TRBV7-2 and TRBJ1-1, with TRBD1 matching over 10 bases. V shed 6 bases and J 4 bases; nucleotides not matched to a gene: 8. The CDR3 length is 15 residues. Germline CDR1 SGHTA, CDR2 FQGNSA.

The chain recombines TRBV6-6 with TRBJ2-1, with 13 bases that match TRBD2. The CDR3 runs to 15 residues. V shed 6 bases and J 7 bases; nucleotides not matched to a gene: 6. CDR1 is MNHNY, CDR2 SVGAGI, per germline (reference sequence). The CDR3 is CASSLTSGGANEQFF. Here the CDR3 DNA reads TGTGCCAGCAGCTTAACTAGCGGGGGGGCGAATGAGCAGTTCTTC.

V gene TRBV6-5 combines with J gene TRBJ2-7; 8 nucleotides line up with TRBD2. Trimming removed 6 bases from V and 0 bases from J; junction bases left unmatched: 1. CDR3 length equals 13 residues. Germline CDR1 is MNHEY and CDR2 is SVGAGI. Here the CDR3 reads CASRTSVSYEQYF. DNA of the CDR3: TGTGCCAGCAGGACTAGCGTCTCCTACGAGCAGTACTTC.

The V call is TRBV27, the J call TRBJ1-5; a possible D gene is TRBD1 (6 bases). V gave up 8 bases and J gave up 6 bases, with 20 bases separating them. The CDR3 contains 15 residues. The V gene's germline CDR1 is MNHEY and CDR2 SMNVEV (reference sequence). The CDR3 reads CASGANHRDFQPQHF. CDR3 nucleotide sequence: TGTGCCAGCGGTGCAAACCACAGGGATTTTCAGCCCCAGCATTTT.

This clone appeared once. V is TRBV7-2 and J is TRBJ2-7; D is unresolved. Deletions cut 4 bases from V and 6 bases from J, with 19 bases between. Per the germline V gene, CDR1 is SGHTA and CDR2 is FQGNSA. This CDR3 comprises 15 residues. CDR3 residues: CASSSNSGGWAEQYF. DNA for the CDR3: TGTGCCAGCAGCTCAAATTCCGGTGGGTGGGCCGAGCAGTACTTC.

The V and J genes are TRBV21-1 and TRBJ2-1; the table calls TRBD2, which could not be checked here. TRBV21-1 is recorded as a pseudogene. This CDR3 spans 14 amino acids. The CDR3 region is CASSSRDYHNEQFF. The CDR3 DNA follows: TGTGCCAGCAGCTCCCGGGACTACCACAATGAGCAGTTCTTC.

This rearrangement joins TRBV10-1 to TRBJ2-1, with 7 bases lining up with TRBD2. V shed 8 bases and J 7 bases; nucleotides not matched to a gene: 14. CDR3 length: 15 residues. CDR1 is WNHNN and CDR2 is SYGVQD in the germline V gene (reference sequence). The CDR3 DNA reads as TGCGCCAGCTCTGGGTCCCGGCGGGAGCGGAATGAGCAGTTCTTC. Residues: CASSGSRRERNEQFF.

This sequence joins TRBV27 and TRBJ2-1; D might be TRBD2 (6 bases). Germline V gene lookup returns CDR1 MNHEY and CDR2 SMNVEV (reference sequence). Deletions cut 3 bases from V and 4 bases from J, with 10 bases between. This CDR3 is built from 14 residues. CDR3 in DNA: TGTGCCAGCAGTTTCGGGAGAGGGTACAATGAGCAGTTCTTC. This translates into CASSFGRGYNEQFF.